Reported below is one T cell receptor (beta chain). This entry belongs to a study of response to subunit inactivated influenza vaccine. TCRdb re-derived calls from the RT-PCR reads in MiXCR, one entry per CDR3 protein. The sample holds 500,000 to 550,000 distinct CDR3 sequences; about 7.2% are singletons and the top ten take approximately 14%. V lost 0 bases and J lost 2, with 8 bases in between. Germline CDR1 GTSNPN, CDR2 SVGIG (reference sequence). The CDR3 is 13 residues long. This specimen was PBMCs from blood, taken less than 30 months after vaccination. This chain joins TRBV30 and TRBJ2-7, with TRBD1 as a possible D gene (6 bases). The source of this sequence is a man between 50 and 69 years old who received an inactivated influenza vaccine. This CDR3 reads CAWSVGTPYEQYF. The CDR3 bases are TGTGCCTGGAGTGTTGGGACACCCTACGAGCAGTACTTC.